Given below is one TCR beta chain in context. The antigen it binds to is not known. Nothing much larger sits one base from this clone, and base qualities are not available. The sample's treatment or condition, from its label and the paper: live attenuated yellow fever vaccine strain. At every blood-draw timepoint, two biological replicates of bulk PBMCs were collected. PBMCs were isolated from peripheral blood using a standard Ficoll-Paque protocol. RNA was extracted with TriZol from bulk PBMCs, CD4 and CD8 fractions, and dextramer-positive and dextramer-negative fractions. TCR cDNA was made using 5'RACE template switching, a step that added a universal primer site and unique molecular identifiers. Priming of cDNA synthesis was performed from both the TCR alpha and TCR beta constant segments. Library amplification involved two PCR steps, and the second step added sample barcodes and sequencing adapters. Sequencing of libraries was performed on Illumina HiSeq 2500 (2x100 bp) or NovaSeq (2x150 bp). The original pipeline was this. Demultiplexing of reads and collapsing into UMI consensus sequences were performed with MIGEC, and V(D)J alignment was carried out with MiXCR. Vaccine-responding clonotypes were identified with edgeR using replicate PBMC samples, with FDR below 0.01 and a log2 fold change above 5 up to day 15 being required. Each bulk clonotype was labeled CD4 or CD8 based on which sequenced repertoire, CD4 or CD8, contained the clonotype at higher abundance. TCRdb itself trimmed the public reads at Q25 with fastp, ran MiXCR and retained productive beta chains. Merged by CDR3 protein, the rows form single entries marked with the most common genes and DNA. The V and J calls, along with clone size, are taken from TCRdb and not from the paper's own processing. The sample contains hundreds of thousands of distinct CDR3 sequences, roughly 14% of them found a single time. The ten largest clonotypes hold around an eighth of the sample.

The sample belongs to a study of T cells after yellow fever vaccination (dated by TCRdb to about 2019). About the full investigation: The SMART-Seq v4 Ultra Low Input RNA kit was used to prepare libraries from fractions with low cell numbers. Blood was collected at multiple timepoints before and after primary and secondary immunization, and bulk PBMC replicates and cell subsets were isolated. Two healthy male donors, one aged 18 to 30 and one aged 30 to 40 years, made up the cohort. Bulk TCR alpha and beta repertoires were sequenced longitudinally to track T-cell clones before and after primary and booster YFV17D yellow fever vaccination. Broad study findings and their caveats: Because only a couple of donors were included in the study, the extent to which the findings can be generalized is limited. Most clones expanded after primary vaccination (around 97% of CD4 and roughly 90% of CD8) were re-detected after the booster, suggesting that broad memory maintenance occurred. A small share of clonotypes was detected in both CD4 and CD8 compartments, with the overlap likely arising from convergent recombination. Compared with the primary T-cell response, the secondary T-cell response was weaker but faster, peaking on day 5 rather than day 15. Computational filtering was needed because FACS-sorted repertoires could contain abundant contaminating clonotypes from the bulk population.

V ends up 0 bases short and J 3 bases short, with an unmatched junction base count of 6. Looking up the germline V gene (reference sequence) yields CDR1 DFQATT and CDR2 SNEGSKA. The CDR3 contains 15 residues, cysteine and phenylalanine counted. Solely the CDR3 DNA is kept, with 45 bases framed from the first base. Sample: PBMCs, taken on the day of the yellow fever booster vaccination. The rearranged segments are TRBV20-1 and TRBJ1-2; TRBD1 fits 8 bases in the junction. This sequence was found in a man aged 30 to 45 who received the YFV17D yellow fever vaccine. The DNA sequence reads TGCAGTGCTAGAGAGACAGGGGTAGGAGACTATGGCTACACCTTC. It specifies CSARETGVGDYGYTF.